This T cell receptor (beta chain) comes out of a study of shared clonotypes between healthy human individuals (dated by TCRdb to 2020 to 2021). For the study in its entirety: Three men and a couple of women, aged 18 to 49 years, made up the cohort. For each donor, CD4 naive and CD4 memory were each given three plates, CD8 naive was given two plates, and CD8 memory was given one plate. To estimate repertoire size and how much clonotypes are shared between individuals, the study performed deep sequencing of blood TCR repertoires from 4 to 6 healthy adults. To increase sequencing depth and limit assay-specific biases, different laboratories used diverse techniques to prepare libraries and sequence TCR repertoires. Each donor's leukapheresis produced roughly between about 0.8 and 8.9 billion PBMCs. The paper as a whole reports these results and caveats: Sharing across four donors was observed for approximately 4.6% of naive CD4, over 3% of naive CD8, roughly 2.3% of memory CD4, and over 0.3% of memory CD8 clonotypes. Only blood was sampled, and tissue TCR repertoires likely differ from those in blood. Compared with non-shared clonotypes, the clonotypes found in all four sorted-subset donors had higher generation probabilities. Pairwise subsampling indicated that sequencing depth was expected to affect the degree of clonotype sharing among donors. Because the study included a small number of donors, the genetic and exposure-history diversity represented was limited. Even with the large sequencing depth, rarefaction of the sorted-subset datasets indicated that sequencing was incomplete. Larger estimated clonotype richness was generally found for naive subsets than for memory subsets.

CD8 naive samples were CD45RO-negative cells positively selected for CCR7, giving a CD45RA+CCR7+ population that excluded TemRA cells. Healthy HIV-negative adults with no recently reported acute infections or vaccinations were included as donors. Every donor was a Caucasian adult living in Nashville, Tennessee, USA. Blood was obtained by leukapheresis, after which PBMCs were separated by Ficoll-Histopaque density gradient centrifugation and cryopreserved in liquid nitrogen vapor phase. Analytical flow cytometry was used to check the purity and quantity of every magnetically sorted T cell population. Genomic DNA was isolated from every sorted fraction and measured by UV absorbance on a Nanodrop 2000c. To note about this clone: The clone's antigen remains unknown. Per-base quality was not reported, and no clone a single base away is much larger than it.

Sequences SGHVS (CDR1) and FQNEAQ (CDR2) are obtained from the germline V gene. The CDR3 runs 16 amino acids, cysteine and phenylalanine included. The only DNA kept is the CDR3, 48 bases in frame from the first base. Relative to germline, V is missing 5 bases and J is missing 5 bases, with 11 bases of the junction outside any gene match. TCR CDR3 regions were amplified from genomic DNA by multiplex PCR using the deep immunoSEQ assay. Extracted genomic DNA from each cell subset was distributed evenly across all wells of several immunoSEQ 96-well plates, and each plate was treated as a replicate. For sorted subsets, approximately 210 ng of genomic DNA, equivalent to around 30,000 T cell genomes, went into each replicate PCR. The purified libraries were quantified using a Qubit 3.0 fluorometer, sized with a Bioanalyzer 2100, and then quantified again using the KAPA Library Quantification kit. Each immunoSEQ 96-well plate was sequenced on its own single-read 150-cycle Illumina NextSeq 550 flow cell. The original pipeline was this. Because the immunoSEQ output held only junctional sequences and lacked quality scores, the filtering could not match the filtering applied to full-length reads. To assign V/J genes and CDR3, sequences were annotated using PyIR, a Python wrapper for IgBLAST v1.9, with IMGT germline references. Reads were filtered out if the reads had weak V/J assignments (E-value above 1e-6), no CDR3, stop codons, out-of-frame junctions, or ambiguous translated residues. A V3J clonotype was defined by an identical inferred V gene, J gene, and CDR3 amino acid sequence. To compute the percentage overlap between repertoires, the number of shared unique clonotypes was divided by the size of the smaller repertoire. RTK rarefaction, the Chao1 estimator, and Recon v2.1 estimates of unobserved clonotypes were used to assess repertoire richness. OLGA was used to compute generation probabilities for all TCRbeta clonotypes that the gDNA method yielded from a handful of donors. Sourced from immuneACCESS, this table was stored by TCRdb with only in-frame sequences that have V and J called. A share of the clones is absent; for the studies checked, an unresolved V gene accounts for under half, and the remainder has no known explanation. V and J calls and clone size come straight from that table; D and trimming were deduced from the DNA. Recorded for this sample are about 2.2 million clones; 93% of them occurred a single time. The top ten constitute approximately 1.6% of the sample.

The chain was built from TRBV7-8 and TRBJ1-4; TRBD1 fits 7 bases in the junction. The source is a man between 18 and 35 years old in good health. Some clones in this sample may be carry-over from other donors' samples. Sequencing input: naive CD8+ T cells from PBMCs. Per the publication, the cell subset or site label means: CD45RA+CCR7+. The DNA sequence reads TGTGCCAGCAGCCGCCGGGACAGCCTTATCAATGAAAAACTGTTTTTT. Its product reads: CASSRRDSLINEKLFF.